Following are 10 T cell receptor beta chains from one sample sequenced in a study of shared clonotypes between healthy human individuals. TCRdb keeps only in-frame clones here, not all; method: immunoSEQ multiplex PCR. The data show about 1.5 million clones, 95% to 99% seen once. The sample was naive CD4+ T cells sorted from blood. As to subset: CD45RA+ positively selected. The receptors come from a man aged 30-40 years in good health.

The chain joins TRBV19 to TRBJ2-3; D unresolved. There are 14 residues in the CDR3. The germline V gene has CDR1 LNHDA and CDR2 SQIVND (reference sequence). Trimming cost V 4 bases and J 0 bases, with 8 bases left between them. The CDR3 sequence is CASSNSLSTDTQYF. The CDR3 nucleotides are TGTGCCAGTAGTAACAGTCTTAGCACAGATACGCAGTATTTT.

This clone was recorded only once. The genes are TRBV11-3 and TRBJ2-5, with 11 bases identical to TRBD2. The CDR3 has 17 amino acids. Germline V gene lookup returns CDR1 SGHNT and CDR2 YENEEA. V lost 5 bases, J lost 0 bases, and 8 bases stayed unmatched. This chain's CDR3 is CASSQGLAAGYQETQYF. DNA of the CDR3: TGTGCCAGCAGCCAGGGACTAGCGGCAGGGTACCAAGAGACCCAGTACTTC.

The chain combines TRBV7-8 with TRBJ2-2, with a tentative D call TRBD2 (6 bases). The CDR3 loop spans 14 amino acids. Germline CDR1 SGHVS, CDR2 FQNEAQ. V was pared by 1 base and J by 7 bases, with 10 bases between. CDR3 nucleotide sequence: TGTGCCAGCAGCTTAGTCCCGGGAGTCGGGGAGCTGTTTTTT. This translates into CASSLVPGVGELFF.

The rearrangement uses TRBV7-2 and TRBJ1-5; tentatively, D is TRBD1 (6 bases). This CDR3 has 15 residues. The ends were cut back, 5 bases at V and 2 bases at J, with 13 bases in the middle. Per the germline V gene, CDR1 is SGHTA and CDR2 is FQGNSA. CDR3 protein: CASSHRDLGNQPQHF. In DNA, the CDR3 is TGTGCCAGCAGCCACAGGGATCTTGGCAATCAGCCCCAGCATTTT.

The genes are TRBV25-1 and TRBJ1-1; D ambiguous. Germline CDR1 is MGHDK and CDR2 is SYGVNS. This CDR3 region has 11 residues. V was shortened by 5 bases and J by 8 bases, with 9 bases between the two germline ends. For the CDR3, the DNA is TGTGCCAGCAGTAACCGAGGGGAAGCTTTCTTT. Translated, it gives CASSNRGEAFF.

The J gene is TRBJ2-5, the V gene TRBV10-2; a weak D match, TRBD1 (6 bases). The germline CDR1 and CDR2 sequences are WSHSY and SAAADI. V was pared by 6 bases and J by 5 bases, with 22 bases between. This CDR3 region has 16 residues. This chain's CDR3 is CASSRDMSPLRETQYF. Here the CDR3 DNA reads TGCGCCAGCAGCCGGGACATGAGTCCATTGAGGGAGACCCAGTACTTC.

V gene TRBV29-1 combines with J gene TRBJ2-7; D call uncertain. V gave up 1 base and J gave up 1 base, with 8 bases separating them. The germline V gene has CDR1 SQVTM and CDR2 ANQGSEA. CDR3 length: 13 residues. The CDR3 reads CSVEGSRSYEQYF. The CDR3 DNA follows: TGCAGCGTTGAAGGGTCGAGGTCCTACGAGCAGTACTTC.

This chain uses TRBV7-9 with TRBJ2-3; 8 nucleotides match TRBD1. This CDR3 comprises 15 residues. Germline CDR1 reads SEHNR; CDR2 reads FQNEAQ (reference sequence). J lost 3 bases, V lost 5 bases, and 7 bases had no gene match. The DNA for the CDR3 is TGTGCCAGCAGCCCCAGACAGGGGATAACAGATACGCAGTATTTT. Translated, it gives CASSPRQGITDTQYF.

This chain connects TRBV9 to TRBJ1-4, with D hard to call. The germline V gene has CDR1 SGDLS and CDR2 YYNGEE. The V end was cut by 4 bases, the J end by 3 bases, with 10 bases between. The CDR3 runs 14 residues. CDR3 sequence: CASSPRGSNEKLFF. The CDR3 DNA is TGTGCCAGCAGCCCCCGCGGTTCTAATGAAAAACTGTTTTTT.

The chain is built from TRBV4-1 and TRBJ1-5, with unresolved D. This CDR3 spans 14 amino acids. Germline-derived CDR1 and CDR2 are MGHRA and YSYEKL. Between the trimmed V and J ends, which lost 1 base and 1 base, there was a span of 5 bases. In DNA form, the CDR3 reads TGCGCCAGCAGCCAAGGGAAAAGCAATCAGCCCCAGCATTTT. Translated: CASSQGKSNQPQHF.